This T cell receptor (beta chain) was obtained from a study of cytomegalovirus exposure and HLA in healthy donors. Study-wide findings and caveats: An apparent linkage of common viral pathogens to several of the most significant clusters emerged in a later analysis.

The PCR contained 60 Vbeta and 13 Jbeta primers. Measured with immunoSEQ multiplex PCR; TCRdb has only the in-frame clones, and not every one. The sample includes about 47,000 clones, roughly 76% of them seen just once. Of note for this clone: The antigen remains unidentified.

Trimming removed 3 bases from V and 9 bases from J; junction bases left unmatched: 16. Germline CDR1 is ENHRY and CDR2 is SYGVKD. The CDR3 spans 16 residues. This sequence was found in a man aged 30-40 years in good health and CMV-seronegative. The sample consisted of PBMCs. The chain employs TRBV10-3 and TRBJ2-7; 8 bases are shared with TRBD1. CDR3 DNA: TGTGCCATCAGTGACCCAAGCCCGGGACAGGTGGTTGGGCAGTACTTC. This encodes CAISDPSPGQVVGQYF.